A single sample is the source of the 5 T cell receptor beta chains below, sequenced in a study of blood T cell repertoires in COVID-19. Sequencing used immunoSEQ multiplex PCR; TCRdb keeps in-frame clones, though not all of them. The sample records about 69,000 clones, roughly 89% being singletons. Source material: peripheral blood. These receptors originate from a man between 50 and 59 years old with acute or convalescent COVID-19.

CDR3 sequence reads: CASSLAVSSYEQYF. CDR3 nucleotides: TGTGCCAGCAGTTTGGCGGTAAGCTCCTACGAGCAGTACTTC. V is TRBV27 and J is TRBJ2-7; D remains unclear. The CDR3 runs to 14 residues. V dropped 3 bases and J dropped 0 bases, with 9 bases sitting between them. CDR1 and CDR2 from the germline V gene are MNHEY and SMNVEV (reference sequence).

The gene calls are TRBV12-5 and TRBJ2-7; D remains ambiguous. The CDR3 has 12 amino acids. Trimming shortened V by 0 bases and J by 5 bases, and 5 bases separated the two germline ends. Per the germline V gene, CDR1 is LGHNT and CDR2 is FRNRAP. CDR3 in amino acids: CASGLVRDEQYF. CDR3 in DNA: TGTGCTAGTGGTTTGGTACGGGACGAGCAGTACTTC.

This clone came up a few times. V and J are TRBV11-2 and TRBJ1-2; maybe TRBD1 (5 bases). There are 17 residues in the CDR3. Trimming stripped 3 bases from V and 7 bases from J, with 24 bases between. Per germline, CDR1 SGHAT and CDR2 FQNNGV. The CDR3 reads CASSFSSLGSGIRGYTF. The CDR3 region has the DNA TGTGCCAGCAGCTTTTCATCTTTGGGCTCAGGGATCCGTGGCTACACCTTC.

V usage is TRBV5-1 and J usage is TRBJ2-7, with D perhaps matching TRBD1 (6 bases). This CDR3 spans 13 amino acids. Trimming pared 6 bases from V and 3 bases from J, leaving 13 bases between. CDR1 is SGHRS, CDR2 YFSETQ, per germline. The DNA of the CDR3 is TGCGCCAGCAACCCAGGGGTAAGCTACGAGCAGTACTTC. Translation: CASNPGVSYEQYF. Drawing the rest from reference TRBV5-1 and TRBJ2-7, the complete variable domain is KAGVTQTPRYLIKTRGQQVTLSCSPISGHRSVSWYQQTPGQGLQFLFEYFSETQRNKGNFPGRFSGRQFSNSRSEMNVSTLELGDSALYLCASNPGVSYEQYFGPGTRLTVT.

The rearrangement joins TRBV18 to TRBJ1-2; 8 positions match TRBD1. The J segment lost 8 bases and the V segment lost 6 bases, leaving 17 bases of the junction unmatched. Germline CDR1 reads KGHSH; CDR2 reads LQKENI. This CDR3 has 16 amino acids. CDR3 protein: CASSTNSPSGGNGYTF. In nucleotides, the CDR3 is TGTGCCAGCTCGACCAATTCACCTTCAGGGGGCAACGGCTACACCTTC.